This T cell receptor beta chain was retrieved from a study of cytomegalovirus exposure and HLA in healthy donors. The overall study: Ancestry clustering placed about four fifths of some 400 genotyped donors in the Caucasian-associated cluster. General study results and limits: Later analysis demonstrated an association between a missense DCLRE1C variant and TCR beta V- and J-gene trimming. Later findings reportedly placed an Asian-associated ancestry cluster below the roughly 730-donor mean for N-insertions.

For this clone: Its antigen is still unknown.

V was cut by 4 bases and J by 5 bases, with 12 bases left in between. This CDR3 is built from 13 residues. From germline, CDR1 is SGHRS and CDR2 YFSETQ. PCR primers comprised 60 Vbeta and 13 Jbeta primers. The protocol was immunoSEQ multiplex PCR, while the TCRdb copy is restricted to in-frame clones and leaves out a portion. The profile shows about 160,000 clones, 60% to 85% of them singletons. The J gene is TRBJ1-2, the V gene TRBV5-1; a weak D match, TRBD1 (6 bases). The sequence was collected from a woman aged 45-60 years in good health and CMV-seropositive. The source material was PBMCs. CDR3 nucleotide sequence: TGCGCCAGCAGCGCCGAACAGGGATATGGCTACACCTTC. Translating gives CASSAEQGYGYTF.